The T cell receptor beta chain under discussion was sequenced for a study of T cell repertoires in cytomegalovirus infection. Study-wide background: CMV infection and matching HLA type were both indicated by public TCR beta signatures. Findings of the study overall: Using cumulative public TCR beta family frequency, the authors identified those who carried CMV together with the relevant HLA. What dominated the ex vivo response were HLA-C-restricted CMV-specific TCR beta clonotypes.

The sample holds many counts of this clonotype. The antigen is not known. TCRdb re-called the reads through MiXCR, storing one row per CDR3 protein. This sample yields under 200,000 distinct CDR3 sequences, of which roughly 9% are seen a single time; approximately 4.2% belongs to the top ten. Germline V gives CDR1 LNHDA, CDR2 SQIVND (reference sequence). The CDR3 totals 15 residues. Between the trimmed V and J ends, which lost 4 bases and 4 bases, there was a span of 14 bases. The V call is TRBV19, the J call TRBJ1-5; D is uncertain. The TCR sequence derives from a human donor in good health (CMV status not recorded). Some clones in this sample may be carry-over from other donors' samples. Sequenced input: PBMCs. DNA of the CDR3: TGTGCCAGTAGTACCTCGGGCCTTACTAATCAGCCCCAGCATTTT. Protein: CASSTSGLTNQPQHF.